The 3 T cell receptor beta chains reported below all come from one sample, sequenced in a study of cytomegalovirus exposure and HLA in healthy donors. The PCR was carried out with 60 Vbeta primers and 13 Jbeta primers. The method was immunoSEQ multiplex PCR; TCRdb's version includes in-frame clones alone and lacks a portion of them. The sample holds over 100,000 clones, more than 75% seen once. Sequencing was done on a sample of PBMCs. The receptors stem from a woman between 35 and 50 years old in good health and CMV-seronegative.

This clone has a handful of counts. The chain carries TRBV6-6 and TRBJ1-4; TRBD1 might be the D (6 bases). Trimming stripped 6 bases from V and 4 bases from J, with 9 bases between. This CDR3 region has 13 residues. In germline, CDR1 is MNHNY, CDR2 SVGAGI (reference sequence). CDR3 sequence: CASRQGINEKLFF. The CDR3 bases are TGTGCCAGCAGACAGGGCATTAATGAAAAACTGTTTTTT.

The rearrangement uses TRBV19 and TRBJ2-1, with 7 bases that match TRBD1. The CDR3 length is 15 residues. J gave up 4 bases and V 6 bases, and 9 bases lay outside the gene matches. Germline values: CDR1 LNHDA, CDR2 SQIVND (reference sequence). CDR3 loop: CASSPSGTAYNEQFF. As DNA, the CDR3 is TGTGCCAGTAGCCCGTCCGGGACAGCATACAATGAGCAGTTCTTC.

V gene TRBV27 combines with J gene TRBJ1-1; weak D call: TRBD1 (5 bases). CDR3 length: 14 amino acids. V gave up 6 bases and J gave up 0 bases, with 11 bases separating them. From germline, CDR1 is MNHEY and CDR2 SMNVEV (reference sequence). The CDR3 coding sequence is TGTGCCAGCAGCGTGGCAGGGTTGAACACTGAAGCTTTCTTT. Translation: CASSVAGLNTEAFF.